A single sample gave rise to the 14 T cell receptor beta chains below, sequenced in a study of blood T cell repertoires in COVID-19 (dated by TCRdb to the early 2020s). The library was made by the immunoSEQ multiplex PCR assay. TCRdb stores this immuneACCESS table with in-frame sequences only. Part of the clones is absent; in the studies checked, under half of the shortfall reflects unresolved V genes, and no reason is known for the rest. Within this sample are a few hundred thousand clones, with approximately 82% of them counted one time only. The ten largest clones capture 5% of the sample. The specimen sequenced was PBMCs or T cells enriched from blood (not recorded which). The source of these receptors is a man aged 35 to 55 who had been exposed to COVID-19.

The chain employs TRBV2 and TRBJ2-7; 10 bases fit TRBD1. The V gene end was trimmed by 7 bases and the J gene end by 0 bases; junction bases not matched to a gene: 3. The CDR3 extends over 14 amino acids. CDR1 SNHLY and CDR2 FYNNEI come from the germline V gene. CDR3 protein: CASIRDRGSYEQYF. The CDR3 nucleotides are TGTGCCAGCATTAGGGACAGGGGCTCCTACGAGCAGTACTTC.

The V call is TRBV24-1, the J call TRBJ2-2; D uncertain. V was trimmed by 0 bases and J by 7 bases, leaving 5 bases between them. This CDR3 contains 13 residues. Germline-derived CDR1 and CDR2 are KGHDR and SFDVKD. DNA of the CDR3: TGTGCCACCAGTGATTTGCCCGGCGGGGAGCTGTTTTTT. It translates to CATSDLPGGELFF.

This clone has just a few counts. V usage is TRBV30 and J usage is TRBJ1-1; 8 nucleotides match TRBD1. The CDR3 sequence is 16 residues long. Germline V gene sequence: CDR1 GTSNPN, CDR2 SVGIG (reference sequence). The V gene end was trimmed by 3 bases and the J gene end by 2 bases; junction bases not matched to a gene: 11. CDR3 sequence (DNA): TGTGCCTGGAGACGCAGGGGGCAACGGTACAACACTGAAGCTTTCTTT. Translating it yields CAWRRRGQRYNTEAFF.

The chain's CDR3 is CASSEQGASFQPQHF. The CDR3 DNA reads as TGTGCCAGCTCAGAACAGGGGGCTTCCTTTCAGCCCCAGCATTTT. The chain uses TRBV18 and TRBJ1-5; 9 bases map to TRBD1. CDR3 size: 15 residues. The ends lost 5 bases at V and 6 bases at J; junction bases unmatched: 8. Germline-derived CDR1 and CDR2 are KGHSH and LQKENI.

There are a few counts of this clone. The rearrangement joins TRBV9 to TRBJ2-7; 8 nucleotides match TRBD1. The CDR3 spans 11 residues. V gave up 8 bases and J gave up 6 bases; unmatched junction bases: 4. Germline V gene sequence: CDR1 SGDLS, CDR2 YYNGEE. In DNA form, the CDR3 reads TGTGCCAGAGCCAGGGGGCGCGAGCAGTACTTC. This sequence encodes CARARGREQYF.

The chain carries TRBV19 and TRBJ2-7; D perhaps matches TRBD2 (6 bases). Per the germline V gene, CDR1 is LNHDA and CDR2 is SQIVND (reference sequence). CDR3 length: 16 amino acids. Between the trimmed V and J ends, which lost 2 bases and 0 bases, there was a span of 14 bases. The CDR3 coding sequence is TGTGCCAGTAGTATATCCCGGGACTTCAGCTCCTACGAGCAGTACTTC. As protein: CASSISRDFSSYEQYF. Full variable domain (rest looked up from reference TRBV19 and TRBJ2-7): DGGITQSPKYLFRKEGQNVTLSCEQNLNHDAMYWYRQDPGQGLRLIYYSQIVNDFQKGDIAEGYSVSREKKESFPLTVTSAQKNPTAFYLCASSISRDFSSYEQYFGPGTRLTVT.

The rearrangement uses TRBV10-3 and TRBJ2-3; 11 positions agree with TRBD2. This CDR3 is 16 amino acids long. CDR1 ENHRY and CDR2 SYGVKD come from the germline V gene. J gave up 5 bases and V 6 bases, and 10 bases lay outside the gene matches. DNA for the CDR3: TGTGCCATCAGATCTGGTTTAGCGGGAGGGTTAGATACGCAGTATTTT. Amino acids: CAIRSGLAGGLDTQYF.

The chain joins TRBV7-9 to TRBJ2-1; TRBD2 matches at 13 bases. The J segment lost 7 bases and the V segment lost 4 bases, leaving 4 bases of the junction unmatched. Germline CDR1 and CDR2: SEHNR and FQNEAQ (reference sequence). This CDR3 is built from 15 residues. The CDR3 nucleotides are TGTGCCAGCAGCTCTGGGACTAGCGGGAATAATGAGCAGTTCTTC. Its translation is CASSSGTSGNNEQFF.

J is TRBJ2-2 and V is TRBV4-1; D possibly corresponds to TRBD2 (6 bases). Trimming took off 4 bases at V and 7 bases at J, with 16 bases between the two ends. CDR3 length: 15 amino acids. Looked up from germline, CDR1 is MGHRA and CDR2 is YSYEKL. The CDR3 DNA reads TGCGCCAGCAGCCTTGAGGGGTTCGGGAGCGGGGAGCTGTTTTTT. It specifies CASSLEGFGSGELFF.

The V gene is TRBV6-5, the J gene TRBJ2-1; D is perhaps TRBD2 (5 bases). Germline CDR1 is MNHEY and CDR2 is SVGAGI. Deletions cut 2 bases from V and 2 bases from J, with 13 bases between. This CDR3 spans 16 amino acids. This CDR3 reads CASSYSSDQTYNEQFF. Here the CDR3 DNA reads TGTGCCAGCAGTTACAGTAGCGACCAAACCTACAATGAGCAGTTCTTC.

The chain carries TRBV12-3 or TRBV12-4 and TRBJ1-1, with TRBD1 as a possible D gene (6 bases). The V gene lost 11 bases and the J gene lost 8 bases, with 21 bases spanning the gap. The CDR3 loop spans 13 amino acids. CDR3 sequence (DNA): TGTGCCGCAGCCAACGCAGGGGTGACGGAAGCTTTCTTT. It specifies CAAANAGVTEAFF.

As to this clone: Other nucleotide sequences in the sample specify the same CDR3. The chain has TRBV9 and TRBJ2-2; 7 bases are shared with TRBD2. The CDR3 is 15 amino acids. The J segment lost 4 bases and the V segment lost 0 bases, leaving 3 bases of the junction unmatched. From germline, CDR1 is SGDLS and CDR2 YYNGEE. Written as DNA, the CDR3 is TGTGCCAGCAGCGTAGGCGGGAGAGGCACCGGGGAGCTGTTTTTT. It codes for CASSVGGRGTGELFF.

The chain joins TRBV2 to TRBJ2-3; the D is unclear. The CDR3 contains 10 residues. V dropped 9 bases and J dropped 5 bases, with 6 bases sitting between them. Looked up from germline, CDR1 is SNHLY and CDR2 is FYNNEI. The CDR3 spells CASLVDTQYF. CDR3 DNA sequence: TGTGCCAGTTTAGTAGATACGCAGTATTTT.

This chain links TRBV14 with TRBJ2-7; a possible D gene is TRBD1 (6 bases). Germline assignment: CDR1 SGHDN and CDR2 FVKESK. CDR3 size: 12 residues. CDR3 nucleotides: TGTGGTATGGAGGACAGCTCCTACGAGCAGTACTTC. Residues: CGMEDSSYEQYF. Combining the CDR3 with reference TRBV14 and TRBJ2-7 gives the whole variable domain EAGVTQFPSHSVIEKGQTVTLRCDPISGHDNLYWYRRVMGKEIKFLLHFVKESKQDESGMPNNRFLAERTGGTYSTLKVQPAELEDSGVYFCGMEDSSYEQYFGPGTRLTVT.